The 8 T cell receptor beta chains below were found in one sample sequenced in a study of blood T cells in healthy people across ages. A sample-barcoded 5' primer and a J-beta primer mix were used in a second PCR of about 7 to 11 cycles. TCRdb processed the 5' RACE reads anew with MiXCR; each CDR3 protein has one entry. The sample consists of roughly 1,000,000 distinct CDR3 sequences, 20% to 25% of them appearing once. This sample also belongs to another study, concerning T cells of mothers and their children.

Material: blood. The receptors were gathered from a girl aged 2 to 10 in good health.

This clonotype was counted a few times. The junction and the germline gene differ at one end; a read error may be behind it. The chain recombines TRBV6-2 or TRBV6-3 with TRBJ2-3; 7 positions match TRBD1. Germline V gene sequence: CDR1 MNHEY, CDR2 SVGEGT. The CDR3 has 15 amino acids. CDR3: CASSSGQVDADTQYF. DNA of the CDR3: TGCGCCAGCAGCTCCGGACAGGTGGATGCAGATACGCAGTATTTT.

Only a few counts were recorded for this clonotype. V is TRBV20-1 and J is TRBJ2-1; the match to TRBD2 covers 7 bases. Germline CDR1 reads DFQATT; CDR2 reads SNEGSKA (reference sequence). The CDR3 spans 16 residues. J gave up 3 bases and V 1 base, and 9 bases lay outside the gene matches. The CDR3 protein is CSARVRLAVGYNEQFF. The CDR3 bases are TGCAGTGCTAGAGTTAGGCTAGCGGTGGGCTACAATGAGCAGTTCTTC.

The chain employs TRBV20-1 and TRBJ1-4; maybe TRBD1 (5 bases). The CDR3 is made up of 14 amino acids. CDR1 is DFQATT, CDR2 SNEGSKA, per germline (reference sequence). With 5 bases removed from V and 2 bases from J, the gap between germline ends came to 12 bases. The DNA for the CDR3 is TGCAGTGCTCCGCCGGGACCTACTAATGAAAAACTGTTTTTT. Residues: CSAPPGPTNEKLFF.

V and J are TRBV4-2 and TRBJ2-7, with 10 bases that match TRBD2. The CDR3 length is 19 residues. The trim removed 1 base at V and 2 bases at J, leaving 14 bases unmatched. The germline V gene encodes CDR1 LGHNA and CDR2 YNFKEQ. As DNA, the CDR3 is TGTGCCAGCAGCCAAGTATATACCGGGACTAGCGACAAACCCTACGAGCAGTACTTC. Its translation is CASSQVYTGTSDKPYEQYF.

Points on this clonotype: This sequence may be a read error, since a much larger clone differs from it by one base. The rearrangement links TRBV29-1 to TRBJ2-1; TRBD2 agrees at 12 bases. The CDR3 spans 15 residues. Per germline, CDR1 SQVTM and CDR2 ANQGSEA. For the CDR3, the DNA is TGCGGCGTGGAGGAAACACTAGCGGGAGGAGGTGAGCAGTTCTTC. Translating it yields CGVEETLAGGGEQFF.

The chain links TRBV12-3 or TRBV12-4 to TRBJ2-5; maybe TRBD1 (6 bases). The V gene lost 3 bases and the J gene lost 3 bases, with 11 bases spanning the gap. The length of the CDR3 is 14 residues. The chain's CDR3 is CASSFQQGEETQYF. The CDR3 DNA reads TGTGCCAGCAGTTTCCAACAGGGCGAAGAGACCCAGTACTTC.

The chain is built from TRBV18 and TRBJ1-4; a possible D gene is TRBD1 (6 bases). Germline V lookup: CDR1 KGHSH, CDR2 LQKENI. Trimming shortened V by 8 bases and J by 0 bases, and 13 bases separated the two germline ends. The CDR3 extends over 15 amino acids. DNA for the CDR3: TGTGCCAGCGCACAGGGCCTCACAACTAATGAAAAACTGTTTTTT. This sequence encodes CASAQGLTTNEKLFF. Based on the CDR3 plus reference TRBV18 and TRBJ1-4, the full variable domain is NAGVMQNPRHLVRRRGQEARLRCSPMKGHSHVYWYRQLPEEGLKFMVYLQKENIIDESGMPKERFSAEFPKEGPSILRIQQVVRGDSAAYFCASAQGLTTNEKLFFGSGTQLSVL.

This clonotype was recorded a few times. The junction departs from the called germline gene at one end, perhaps through a read error. This chain uses TRBV14 with TRBJ2-3; 11 nucleotides align to TRBD2. The CDR3 sequence is 14 residues long. Germline values: CDR1 SGHDN, CDR2 FVKESK. The CDR3 here is CANSRTSGRDTQYF. The CDR3 bases are TGTGCCAACAGCCGGACTAGCGGGCGAGATACGCAGTATTTT.